This T cell receptor beta chain was documented in a study of T-cell reconstitution after alpha-beta-depleted transplantation in children. Of note for this clonotype: Its antigen is not identified.

The CDR3 is 9 residues long. V lost 7 bases and J 5 bases, leaving 3 bases between the germline ends. Germline CDR1 is MNHEY and CDR2 is SVGAGI. For TCRbeta, the library was prepared with unique molecular identifiers. From the PCR reads, TCRdb called clonotypes with MiXCR, one entry per CDR3 protein. The repertoire holds about 250,000 distinct CDR3 sequences, with about 24% as singletons. Study observations and caveats: It was reported that alpha-beta T cells came from several hundred expanded graft clones (about two months after transplant).

The TCR comes from a female patient between 2 and 15 years old who had a stem cell transplant for congenital amegakaryocytic thrombocytopenia, so the T cells may come from the graft donor. The material sequenced was PBMCs, mostly from graft donor cells, taken 360 days after TCRalphabeta/CD19-depleted stem cell transplant. The V call is TRBV6-5, the J call TRBJ2-7; no clear D gene. CDR3 nucleotides: TGTGCCAGCACGCACGAGCAGTACTTC. Residues: CASTHEQYF.